The rows below give T cell receptor beta chains drawn from one sample of a study of PD-L1 blockade in urothelial cancer. Clones were read by immunoSEQ multiplex PCR, and TCRdb kept only the in-frame ones, dropping some. Among around 87,000 clones listed, over 65% were seen once. Sample: PBMCs, taken around atezolizumab (anti-PD-L1) treatment. These receptors all stem from an older man with urothelial cancer. Each CDR3 is given with its conserved first and last residue. The D gene is left open where the match is weak. Clone size appears in some rows only: once, few, many, or a class for an expanded clone.

d_gene: -; v_gene: TRBV7-9; abundance: -; j_gene: TRBJ1-1; CDR3aa: CASSLTGLNTEAFF; CDR3nt: TGTGCCAGCAGCTTGACGGGTCTCAACACTGAAGCTTTCTTT
d_gene: -; v_gene: TRBV29-1; abundance: -; j_gene: TRBJ1-2; CDR3aa: CSVTRGLNYGYTF; CDR3nt: TGCAGCGTTACGCGGGGGCTGAACTATGGCTACACCTTC
d_gene: -; v_gene: TRBV19; abundance: -; j_gene: TRBJ1-1; CDR3aa: CASSTTANTEAFF; CDR3nt: TGTGCCAGTAGTACAACAGCGAACACTGAAGCTTTCTTT
d_gene: -; v_gene: TRBV5-1; abundance: once; j_gene: TRBJ1-1; CDR3aa: CASRPGQNTEAFF; CDR3nt: TGCGCCAGCAGACCCGGACAGAACACTGAAGCTTTCTTT
d_gene: -; v_gene: TRBV5-4; abundance: -; j_gene: TRBJ2-3; CDR3aa: CASSGLDTDTQYF; CDR3nt: TGTGCCAGCAGTGGCCTAGACACAGATACGCAGTATTTT
d_gene: -; v_gene: TRBV9; abundance: -; j_gene: TRBJ2-1; CDR3aa: CASSVAAGSVYNEQFF; CDR3nt: TGTGCCAGCAGCGTAGCAGCAGGTTCAGTTTACAATGAGCAGTTCTTC
d_gene: -; v_gene: TRBV19; abundance: -; j_gene: TRBJ1-4; CDR3aa: CASSMGAPGGREKLFF; CDR3nt: TGTGCCAGTAGTATGGGGGCCCCCGGGGGGCGAGAAAAACTGTTTTTT
d_gene: TRBD1; v_gene: TRBV9; abundance: -; j_gene: TRBJ1-1; CDR3aa: CASSAGGGQGAAEAFF; CDR3nt: TGTGCCAGCAGCGCCGGGGGGGGACAGGGGGCGGCTGAAGCTTTCTTT
d_gene: -; v_gene: TRBV9; abundance: -; j_gene: TRBJ2-2; CDR3aa: CASSPQTHNTGELFF; CDR3nt: TGTGCCAGCAGCCCCCAGACTCACAACACCGGGGAGCTGTTTTTT
d_gene: -; v_gene: TRBV14; abundance: -; j_gene: TRBJ2-5; CDR3aa: CASISQETQYF; CDR3nt: TGTGCCAGCATCTCCCAAGAGACCCAGTACTTC
d_gene: -; v_gene: TRBV15; abundance: -; j_gene: TRBJ2-7; CDR3aa: CATSRDFGGFGEQYF; CDR3nt: TGTGCCACCAGCAGAGATTTCGGGGGTTTTGGGGAGCAGTACTTC
d_gene: TRBD2; v_gene: TRBV5-1; abundance: once; j_gene: TRBJ2-5; CDR3aa: CASTPLAGEETQYF; CDR3nt: TGCGCCAGCACCCCCCTAGCGGGGGAAGAGACCCAGTACTTC
d_gene: -; v_gene: TRBV11-2; abundance: once; j_gene: TRBJ2-3; CDR3aa: CASSLRGTLTIDTQYF; CDR3nt: TGTGCCAGCAGCTTGCGGGGGACACTTACTATAGATACGCAGTATTTT
d_gene: -; v_gene: TRBV15; abundance: -; j_gene: TRBJ2-2; CDR3aa: CAASRDGNGELFF; CDR3nt: TGTGCCGCCAGCAGGGACGGGAACGGGGAGCTGTTTTTT
d_gene: -; v_gene: TRBV10-3; abundance: -; j_gene: TRBJ2-7; CDR3aa: CAIRDSASYEQYF; CDR3nt: TGTGCCATCAGGGACAGCGCATCCTACGAGCAGTACTTC
d_gene: -; v_gene: TRBV13; abundance: -; j_gene: TRBJ1-6; CDR3aa: CASSLGLAGGLLDSPLHF; CDR3nt: TGTGCCAGCAGCTTAGGCCTTGCGGGGGGCCTTCTCGATTCACCCCTCCACTTT
d_gene: -; v_gene: TRBV12-5; abundance: -; j_gene: TRBJ2-1; CDR3aa: CASGLVLTNNEQFF; CDR3nt: TGTGCTAGTGGTTTGGTACTAACTAACAATGAGCAGTTCTTC
d_gene: -; v_gene: TRBV23-1; abundance: -; j_gene: TRBJ1-1; CDR3aa: CASSQSAPGPILETEAFF; CDR3nt: TGCGCCAGCAGTCAATCAGCCCCAGGCCCCATCCTGGAAACTGAAGCTTTCTTT
d_gene: TRBD2; v_gene: TRBV5-6; abundance: -; j_gene: TRBJ2-2; CDR3aa: CASSPGGPNTGELFF; CDR3nt: TGTGCCAGCAGCCCGGGAGGGCCGAACACCGGGGAGCTGTTTTTT
d_gene: -; v_gene: TRBV27; abundance: -; j_gene: TRBJ2-7; CDR3aa: CASSLSGTSTYEQYF; CDR3nt: TGTGCCAGCAGTTTATCGGGGACATCCACATACGAGCAGTACTTC
d_gene: TRBD1; v_gene: TRBV19; abundance: -; j_gene: TRBJ1-5; CDR3aa: CASSIEDRGNQPQHF; CDR3nt: TGTGCCAGTAGTATCGAGGACAGGGGGAATCAGCCCCAGCATTTT
d_gene: -; v_gene: TRBV18; abundance: -; j_gene: TRBJ1-1; CDR3aa: CASSPERIAGDTFF; CDR3nt: TGTGCCAGCTCACCAGAGAGAATAGCAGGGGATACTTTCTTT
d_gene: TRBD2; v_gene: TRBV2; abundance: -; j_gene: TRBJ2-3; CDR3aa: CASRAGGLGTQYF; CDR3nt: TGTGCCAGCAGGGCGGGGGGGCTGGGTACGCAGTATTTT
d_gene: -; v_gene: TRBV7-2; abundance: -; j_gene: TRBJ2-3; CDR3aa: CASSLDPRGTDTQYF; CDR3nt: TGTGCCAGCAGCTTAGACCCGCGGGGTACAGATACGCAGTATTTT
d_gene: -; v_gene: TRBV6-6; abundance: once; j_gene: TRBJ1-4; CDR3aa: CASSYRPGANEKLFF; CDR3nt: TGTGCCAGCAGTTACCGGCCAGGGGCTAATGAAAAACTGTTTTTT
d_gene: -; v_gene: TRBV18; abundance: -; j_gene: TRBJ1-3; CDR3aa: CASSPGQPSSGNTIYF; CDR3nt: TGTGCCAGCTCACCCGGACAACCGAGCTCTGGAAACACCATATATTTT
d_gene: -; v_gene: TRBV6-4; abundance: -; j_gene: TRBJ2-2; CDR3aa: CASREVGNTGELFF; CDR3nt: TGTGCCAGCAGAGAGGTGGGGAACACCGGGGAGCTGTTTTTT
d_gene: -; v_gene: TRBV7-2; abundance: -; j_gene: TRBJ1-4; CDR3aa: CASSPEGGFNEKLFF; CDR3nt: TGTGCCAGCAGCCCGGAGGGGGGGTTCAATGAAAAACTGTTTTTT
d_gene: -; v_gene: TRBV7-9; abundance: -; j_gene: TRBJ2-3; CDR3aa: CASSQEADTQYF; CDR3nt: TGTGCCAGCAGCCAGGAGGCAGATACGCAGTATTTT
d_gene: -; v_gene: TRBV5-4; abundance: -; j_gene: TRBJ1-2; CDR3aa: CASSPTGGGGGYTF; CDR3nt: TGTGCCAGCAGCCCTACGGGGGGCGGAGGTGGCTACACCTTC
d_gene: TRBD1; v_gene: TRBV10-3; abundance: once; j_gene: TRBJ1-2; CDR3aa: CAIGVTGGETMGYTF; CDR3nt: TGTGCCATCGGAGTGACAGGGGGAGAAACTATGGGCTACACCTTC
d_gene: -; v_gene: TRBV4-2; abundance: -; j_gene: TRBJ2-1; CDR3aa: CASSQEGRGNNEQFF; CDR3nt: TGTGCCAGCAGCCAAGAGGGCCGGGGGAACAATGAGCAGTTCTTC
d_gene: TRBD1; v_gene: TRBV7-9; abundance: -; j_gene: TRBJ1-3; CDR3aa: CASSSTSGGRNTIYF; CDR3nt: TGTGCCAGCAGCTCAACATCAGGGGGTAGAAACACCATATATTTT
d_gene: TRBD1; v_gene: TRBV28; abundance: -; j_gene: TRBJ1-2; CDR3aa: CASSPRTGGDYGYTF; CDR3nt: TGTGCCAGCAGTCCCCGGACAGGGGGCGACTATGGCTACACCTTC
d_gene: -; v_gene: TRBV6-1; abundance: -; j_gene: TRBJ2-7; CDR3aa: CASSDYGHEQYF; CDR3nt: TGTGCCAGCAGTGACTATGGGCACGAGCAGTACTTC
d_gene: TRBD1; v_gene: TRBV5-5; abundance: -; j_gene: TRBJ2-3; CDR3aa: CASSLSAGGTGATDTQYF; CDR3nt: TGTGCCAGCAGCCTCTCGGCTGGGGGGACAGGGGCCACAGATACGCAGTATTTT
d_gene: TRBD1; v_gene: TRBV19; abundance: -; j_gene: TRBJ2-5; CDR3aa: CASRRGQGRETQYF; CDR3nt: TGTGCCAGTAGGAGGGGACAGGGGAGGGAGACCCAGTACTTC
d_gene: TRBD1; v_gene: TRBV6-5; abundance: -; j_gene: TRBJ2-3; CDR3aa: CASSDRGEGDTQYF; CDR3nt: TGTGCCAGCAGTGACAGGGGCGAGGGGGATACGCAGTATTTT
d_gene: -; v_gene: TRBV6-6; abundance: -; j_gene: TRBJ2-7; CDR3aa: CASSRFVEEGEQYF; CDR3nt: TGTGCCAGCAGTCGGTTCGTCGAGGAGGGCGAGCAGTACTTC
d_gene: TRBD1; v_gene: TRBV9; abundance: -; j_gene: TRBJ2-7; CDR3aa: CASSVGDSLSYEQYF; CDR3nt: TGTGCCAGCAGCGTAGGGGACAGCCTCTCCTACGAGCAGTACTTC
d_gene: TRBD1; v_gene: TRBV9; abundance: -; j_gene: TRBJ2-3; CDR3aa: CASSGGQGAGDTQYF; CDR3nt: TGTGCCAGCAGCGGCGGACAGGGGGCCGGGGATACGCAGTATTTT